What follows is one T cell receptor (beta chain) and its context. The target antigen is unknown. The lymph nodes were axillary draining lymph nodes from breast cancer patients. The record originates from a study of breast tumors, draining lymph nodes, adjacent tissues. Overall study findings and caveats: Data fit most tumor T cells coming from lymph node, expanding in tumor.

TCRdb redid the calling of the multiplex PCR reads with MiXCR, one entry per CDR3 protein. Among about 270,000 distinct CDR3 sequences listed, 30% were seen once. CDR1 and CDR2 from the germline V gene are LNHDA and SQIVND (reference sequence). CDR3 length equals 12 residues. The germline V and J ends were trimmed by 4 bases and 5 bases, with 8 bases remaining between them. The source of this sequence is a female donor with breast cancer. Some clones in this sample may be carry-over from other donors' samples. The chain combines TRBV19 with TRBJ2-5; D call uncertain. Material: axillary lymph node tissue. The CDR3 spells CASSKRRETQYF. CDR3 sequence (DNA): TGTGCCAGTAGTAAAAGGCGGGAGACCCAGTACTTC.